Each of the 26 T cell receptor beta chains below was sequenced from the same sample in a study of immune heterogeneity within non-small cell lung tumors. Template material for each sample was 550 to 750 ng of bulk tumor genomic DNA. Several biopsies per primary tumor were taken during surgery, spaced as far apart as possible. The study enrolled patients with untreated, newly diagnosed non-small cell lung cancer who underwent curative surgery. It was with 32 V and 13 J primers that multiplex PCR amplified TCR beta CDR3. Via MiXCR, TCRdb re-called the multiplex PCR reads, giving one row per CDR3 protein. The sample gives roughly 12,000 distinct CDR3 sequences, roughly 22% of which show up once; about 4.5% is in the top ten. What was sequenced was lung tumor tissue. The receptor set was obtained from a man aged 60 to 75 with non-small cell lung cancer.

The chain joins TRBV20-1 to TRBJ2-5, with 8 bases matching TRBD2. In germline, CDR1 is DFQATT, CDR2 SNEGSKA (reference sequence). V was clipped by 1 base and J by 2 bases; unmatched bases: 9. The CDR3 runs to 16 residues. The CDR3, as DNA: TGCAGTGCTAGAGGATCGGATAGCGGGACTCAAGAGACCCAGTACTTC. Amino acids: CSARGSDSGTQETQYF.

The chain recombines TRBV27 with TRBJ2-3; no clear D gene. The CDR3 has 15 residues. V lost 3 bases, J lost 0 bases, and 10 bases lay in between. The germline V gene has CDR1 MNHEY and CDR2 SMNVEV (reference sequence). This CDR3 reads CASSFVSFSTDTQYF. The CDR3 DNA reads TGTGCCAGCAGTTTCGTCTCTTTTAGCACAGATACGCAGTATTTT.

This clonotype occurred many times. The V and J genes are TRBV7-3 and TRBJ2-1; D is unresolved. Trimming removed 5 bases at V and 6 bases at J, with 17 bases between. This CDR3 is built from 15 residues. CDR1 is SGHTA, CDR2 FQGTGA, per germline. CDR3: CASSTDSGYLNEQFF. CDR3 DNA: TGTGCCAGCAGCACCGACTCCGGCTACCTCAATGAGCAGTTCTTC.

Sample share makes this clonotype medium-sized. CDR3 residues: CASSPISDHTGELFF. The DNA of the CDR3 is TGTGCCAGTAGTCCGATAAGCGATCACACCGGGGAGCTGTTTTTT. The chain couples TRBV19 to TRBJ2-2; D gene unclear. Trimming took 5 bases from V and 3 from J, leaving 13 bases between them. The CDR3 is 15 residues long. Germline V gives CDR1 LNHDA, CDR2 SQIVND (reference sequence). The whole variable domain, filled in from reference TRBV19 and TRBJ2-2, reads DGGITQSPKYLFRKEGQNVTLSCEQNLNHDAMYWYRQDPGQGLRLIYYSQIVNDFQKGDIAEGYSVSREKKESFPLTVTSAQKNPTAFYLCASSPISDHTGELFFGEGSRLTVL.

This clonotype is deemed medium-sized. CDR3 nucleotide sequence: TGTGCCAGCAGCGACCGGACAGGTAACACTGAAGCTTTCTTT. It is translated as CASSDRTGNTEAFF. V gene TRBV11-2 combines with J gene TRBJ1-1; 7 nucleotides match TRBD1. CDR3 size: 14 residues. V trimming: 5 bases; J trimming: 2 bases; junction bases outside the gene matches: 5. Germline V gene sequence: CDR1 SGHAT, CDR2 FQNNGV.

This clonotype was counted a few times. The chain joins TRBV29-1 to TRBJ2-7; weak D call: TRBD2 (7 bases). The CDR3 contains 14 residues. Trimming took 3 bases from V and 2 from J, leaving 14 bases between them. Per the germline V gene, CDR1 is SQVTM and CDR2 is ANQGSEA. The CDR3 region has the DNA TGCAGCGTTGATGGGGGAGGGGGACCCTACGAGCAGTACTTC. This gives the protein CSVDGGGGPYEQYF.

The chain carries TRBV19 and TRBJ2-3; D uncertain. The CDR3 contains 13 residues. V lost 3 bases and J 9 bases, leaving 13 bases between the germline ends. The V gene's germline CDR1 is LNHDA and CDR2 SQIVND (reference sequence). The CDR3 DNA is TGTGCCAGTAGTATCATGATTTTGGGAACGCAGTATTTT. This gives the protein CASSIMILGTQYF.

This clonotype was recorded at least ten times. The chain recombines TRBV12-3 or TRBV12-4 with TRBJ1-2; TRBD1 matches at 7 bases. V lost 5 bases, J lost 2 bases, and 8 bases stayed unmatched. The CDR3 is made up of 15 amino acids. The CDR3 DNA sequence: TGTGCCAGCAGTACCACGACAGGGAGGAACTATGGCTACACCTTC. It encodes CASSTTTGRNYGYTF.

This clonotype is medium-sized (0.01 to 0.1%) in the sample. The CDR3 spells CASTGQGRTGELFF. As DNA, the CDR3 is TGTGCCAGCACCGGACAGGGTCGCACCGGGGAGCTGTTTTTT. V gene TRBV6-5 combines with J gene TRBJ2-2, with 8 nucleotides matching TRBD1. The CDR3 totals 14 residues. The V segment lost 7 bases and the J segment 4 bases; nucleotides outside the gene matches: 5. CDR1 is MNHEY and CDR2 is SVGAGI in the germline V gene.

By sample fraction, this clonotype is medium-sized. The chain is built from TRBV19 and TRBJ1-4; possible D gene TRBD1, 5 bases. Per the germline V gene, CDR1 is LNHDA and CDR2 is SQIVND (reference sequence). There are 16 residues in the CDR3. Between the trimmed V and J ends, which lost 7 bases and 0 bases, there was a span of 15 bases. The CDR3 nucleotides read TGTGCCAGTAACAAATTGGGGGATCCAACTAATGAAAAACTGTTTTTT. Its protein is CASNKLGDPTNEKLFF.

The chain uses TRBV6-9 and TRBJ1-4, with D uncertain. V shed 3 bases and J shed 7 bases, with 15 bases lying between them. The CDR3 sequence is 15 residues long. CDR1 is MNHGY, CDR2 SVAAGI, per germline. Written as DNA, the CDR3 is TGTGCCAGCAGTTACAAAACAGATTTGACTGAAAAACTGTTTTTT. Translation: CASSYKTDLTEKLFF.

In its sample, this clonotype ranks as medium-sized. The CDR3 region is CASSQDRRTDRIREKLFF. In DNA form, the CDR3 reads TGCGCCAGCAGCCAAGATCGCCGGACGGACCGAATAAGGGAAAAACTGTTTTTT. The chain joins TRBV4-1 to TRBJ1-4; D is ambiguous. CDR3 length: 18 amino acids. In germline, CDR1 is MGHRA, CDR2 YSYEKL. V lost 0 bases and J lost 8, with 22 bases in between.

The rearrangement links TRBV3-1 to TRBJ1-1, with D possibly TRBD1 on 6 matching bases. The CDR3 length is 14 residues. V lost 8 bases and J 5 bases, leaving 18 bases between the germline ends. CDR1 and CDR2 from the germline V gene are LGHDT and YNNKEL (reference sequence). Here the CDR3 DNA reads TGTGCCAGCCGGCGTTTACAAGGGGGGACTGAAGCTTTCTTT. This sequence encodes CASRRLQGGTEAFF.

This clonotype was detected a few times. V is TRBV5-1 and J is TRBJ2-1, with 7 nucleotides matching TRBD1. CDR1 SGHRS and CDR2 YFSETQ come from the germline V gene. After removal of 4 bases from V and 3 bases from J, the junction contained 7 bases not matched to a gene. The CDR3 is made up of 15 amino acids. CDR3 sequence (DNA): TGCGCCAGCAGCGTCGATCGGGACAGCTACAATGAGCAGTTCTTC. Residues: CASSVDRDSYNEQFF.

This clonotype is labeled as medium-sized. For the CDR3, the DNA is TGTGCCTGGGTCATGAACACTGAAGCTTTCTTT. Its protein is CAWVMNTEAFF. The chain uses TRBV30 and TRBJ1-1; no definite D call. Trimming took off 5 bases at V and 0 bases at J, with 4 bases between the two ends. Germline lookup yields CDR1 GTSNPN and CDR2 SVGIG (reference sequence). CDR3 size: 11 residues.

By proportion, this clonotype is medium-sized (0.01 to 0.1%). The chain combines TRBV19 with TRBJ2-1, with D possibly matching TRBD2 (5 bases). V lost 7 bases to trimming and J lost 6 bases, with 13 bases between them. The germline V gene encodes CDR1 LNHDA and CDR2 SQIVND (reference sequence). This CDR3 is built from 13 residues. CDR3 DNA: TGTGCCAGTACTACGGGGAAATCCAATGAGCAGTTCTTC. Translation gives CASTTGKSNEQFF.

This clonotype was seen a handful of times. V gene TRBV12-3 or TRBV12-4 combines with J gene TRBJ2-1, with 11 bases fitting TRBD1. J was trimmed by 6 bases and V by 3 bases; bases with no gene match: 7. CDR3 length equals 16 residues. In nucleotides, the CDR3 is TGTGCCAGCAGTTTGGGGGGGACAGGGGGTTTCAATGAGCAGTTCTTC. It encodes CASSLGGTGGFNEQFF.

This clonotype was observed many times. The chain recombines TRBV20-1 with TRBJ1-1; D gene ambiguous. Germline values: CDR1 DFQATT, CDR2 SNEGSKA (reference sequence). Trimming left V 3 bases short and J 7 bases short, with 15 bases between. This CDR3 has 13 amino acids. CDR3 residues: CSASEIWSSEAFF. The CDR3 nucleotides read TGCAGTGCTAGCGAGATTTGGAGTAGTGAAGCTTTCTTT.

This clonotype appeared a single time. A much more abundant neighbour one base away suggests this may be a read error. The chain has TRBV20-1 and TRBJ2-7, with 11 bases identical to TRBD2. Germline trimming cut 5 bases from V and 3 bases from J; bases unmatched to any gene: 9. The V gene's germline CDR1 is DFQATT and CDR2 SNEGSKA (reference sequence). The CDR3 contains 15 residues. In DNA, the CDR3 is TGCAGTGCTCGTAGCGGGAGGGTGGGTTTCTACGAGCAGTACTTC. It codes for CSARSGRVGFYEQYF.

V usage is TRBV19 and J usage is TRBJ2-1, with D perhaps TRBD1 or TRBD2 (5 bases each). CDR1 and CDR2 from the germline V gene are LNHDA and SQIVND (reference sequence). The CDR3 spans 15 residues. V lost 3 bases to trimming and J lost 6 bases, with 15 bases between them. The DNA for the CDR3 is TGTGCCAGTAGTATTGTGGGCGATGGGGGCAATGAGCAGTTCTTC. Translated, it gives CASSIVGDGGNEQFF.

V and J are TRBV9 and TRBJ2-3; tentative D call: TRBD1 (5 bases). The CDR3 totals 15 residues. Deletions cut 1 base from V and 0 bases from J, with 9 bases between. Germline-derived CDR1 and CDR2 are SGDLS and YYNGEE. The CDR3 protein is CASSVWPGSTDTQYF. CDR3 coding DNA: TGTGCCAGCAGCGTATGGCCAGGGAGCACAGATACGCAGTATTTT.

In its sample, this clonotype is medium-sized (0.01 to 0.1%). This chain links TRBV24-1 with TRBJ1-1; D perhaps matches TRBD1 (5 bases). This CDR3 is built from 16 residues. Germline CDR1 reads KGHDR; CDR2 reads SFDVKD. V lost 3 bases, J lost 2 bases, and 15 bases lay in between. For the CDR3, the DNA is TGTGCCACCAGTGATGTCAGGGTTGCCTTAAACACTGAAGCTTTCTTT. It codes for CATSDVRVALNTEAFF.

This clonotype has just a few counts. This sequence joins TRBV20-1 and TRBJ2-3; tentative D call: TRBD2 (6 bases). Trimming shortened V by 6 bases and J by 4 bases, and 14 bases separated the two germline ends. CDR1 and CDR2 (germline): DFQATT, SNEGSKA (reference sequence). The CDR3 spans 13 residues. The CDR3 nucleotides are TGCAGTGCGCGCGGAGGGCCCGCAGATACGCAGTATTTT. Protein sequence: CSARGGPADTQYF.

By share, this clonotype ranks as medium-sized (0.01 to 0.1%). This chain joins TRBV6-5 and TRBJ2-7; 8 bases agree with TRBD2. V lost 1 base and J lost 4; bases outside the gene matches: 6. The CDR3 totals 15 residues. Germline V gives CDR1 MNHEY, CDR2 SVGAGI. CDR3 in amino acids: CASSYLGTSMYEQYF. The CDR3, as DNA: TGTGCCAGCAGTTACTTGGGGACTAGTATGTACGAGCAGTACTTC.

The chain is built from TRBV9 and TRBJ2-2; no definite D call. CDR1 and CDR2 (germline): SGDLS, YYNGEE. The CDR3 covers 15 residues. The germline V and J ends were trimmed by 4 bases and 1 base, with 11 bases remaining between them. The CDR3 is CASSSSEWNTGELFF. In DNA, the CDR3 is TGTGCCAGCAGCTCATCTGAGTGGAACACCGGGGAGCTGTTTTTT.

The chain recombines TRBV7-6 with TRBJ2-1; TRBD1 or TRBD2 may be the D gene (5 bases each). In germline, CDR1 is SGHVS, CDR2 FNYEAQ. V lost 2 bases and J lost 9, with 14 bases in between. The CDR3 contains 14 residues. The CDR3 here is CASSLSGLVGEQFF. For the CDR3, the DNA is TGTGCCAGCAGCTTATCGGGGCTGGTAGGTGAGCAGTTCTTC.